These 10 T cell receptor beta chains originate from one sample sequenced in a study of cytomegalovirus exposure and HLA in healthy donors. The PCR made use of 60 Vbeta and 13 Jbeta primers. Generated by immunoSEQ multiplex PCR, the TCRdb table keeps only in-frame clones and is missing some. Among roughly 100,000 clones listed, roughly four fifths were seen once. Sequencing was carried out using PBMCs. The receptors stem from a young man in good health and CMV-seropositive.

The sample holds one count of this clone. The chain joins TRBV6-5 to TRBJ1-1; D is possibly TRBD1 (5 bases). The CDR3 extends over 13 amino acids. V dropped 6 bases and J dropped 5 bases, with 13 bases sitting between them. CDR1 MNHEY and CDR2 SVGAGI come from the germline V gene. The CDR3 sequence is CASRGGVRTEAFF. In DNA, the CDR3 is TGTGCCAGCAGGGGGGGGGTGAGGACTGAAGCTTTCTTT.

The chain recombines TRBV30 with TRBJ1-5, with D maybe TRBD1 (6 bases). This CDR3 spans 14 amino acids. From germline, CDR1 is GTSNPN and CDR2 SVGIG (reference sequence). V was shortened by 1 base and J by 5 bases, with 12 bases between the two germline ends. The CDR3 region is CAWSAQGWDQPQHF. CDR3 coding DNA: TGTGCCTGGAGTGCACAGGGTTGGGATCAGCCCCAGCATTTT. The full variable domain, with the rest looked up from reference TRBV30 and TRBJ1-5, is SQTIHQWPATLVQPVGSPLSLECTVEGTSNPNLYWYRQAAGRGLQLLFYSVGIGQISSEVPQNLSASRPQDRQFILSSKKLLLSDSGFYLCAWSAQGWDQPQHFGDGTRLSIL.

This clone appeared once. The J gene is TRBJ1-2, the V gene TRBV6-6, with D maybe TRBD1 (5 bases). Germline-derived CDR1 and CDR2 are MNHNY and SVGAGI (reference sequence). Trimming shortened V by 4 bases and J by 7 bases, and 19 bases separated the two germline ends. The CDR3 loop spans 15 amino acids. The CDR3, as DNA: TGTGCCAGCAGTTTTCAGGGAAAGGGTGAATTTGGCTACACCTTC. Protein product: CASSFQGKGEFGYTF.

The chain uses TRBV10-3 and TRBJ2-7; the D gene is possibly TRBD1 (5 bases). Germline V gene lookup returns CDR1 ENHRY and CDR2 SYGVKD. The CDR3 spans 14 residues. Trimming stripped 4 bases from V and 0 bases from J, with 10 bases between. The CDR3 DNA is TGTGCCATCAGTGCACAGGAGACCTCCTACGAGCAGTACTTC. Encoded protein: CAISAQETSYEQYF.

The chain carries TRBV7-2 and TRBJ2-1; tentatively, D is TRBD2 (6 bases). CDR3 length: 16 amino acids. The germline gives CDR1 SGHTA, CDR2 FQGNSA. V lost 5 bases and J 0 bases, leaving 14 bases between the germline ends. Written as DNA, the CDR3 is TGTGCCAGCAGCCCGGGACTCCTGAGCTCCTACAATGAGCAGTTCTTC. This gives the protein CASSPGLLSSYNEQFF. Filled out from reference TRBV7-2 and TRBJ2-1, the complete variable domain reads GAGVSQSPSNKVTEKGKDVELRCDPISGHTALYWYRQSLGQGLEFLIYFQGNSAPDKSGLPSDRFSAERTGGSVSTLTIQRTQQEDSAVYLCASSPGLLSSYNEQFFGPGTRLTVL.

This rearrangement joins TRBV28 to TRBJ2-7; a possible D gene is TRBD2 (6 bases). Trimming shortened V by 3 bases and J by 7 bases, and 13 bases separated the two germline ends. Germline values: CDR1 MDHEN, CDR2 SYDVKM. CDR3 length equals 13 residues. DNA of the CDR3: TGTGCCAGCAGTTTGAGCAGGGCGGGGGAGCAGTACTTC. It yields the protein CASSLSRAGEQYF.

The chain uses TRBV21-1 and TRBJ2-7; TRBD1 reflects the table's D call only, with no check against the DNA. TRBV21-1 represents a pseudogene. This CDR3 contains 17 residues. The chain's CDR3 is CASSNRRRQGDSYEQYF. Here the CDR3 DNA reads TGTGCCAGCAGCAATAGACGGCGACAGGGGGACTCCTACGAGCAGTACTTC.

This chain uses TRBV28 with TRBJ2-7; 11 bases match TRBD2. CDR1 is MDHEN and CDR2 is SYDVKM in the germline V gene. The length of the CDR3 is 20 residues. The trim removed 4 bases at V and 6 bases at J, leaving 23 bases unmatched. The CDR3 is CASSSPSSPRLAGGRGEQYF. The CDR3 nucleotides are TGTGCCAGCAGTTCCCCCTCCAGCCCACGGCTAGCGGGAGGACGGGGCGAGCAGTACTTC. The entire variable domain, with the rest obtained from reference TRBV28 and TRBJ2-7, is as follows: DVKVTQSSRYLVKRTGEKVFLECVQDMDHENMFWYRQDPGLGLRLIYFSYDVKMKEKGDIPEGYSVSREKKERFSLILESASTNQTSMYLCASSSPSSPRLAGGRGEQYFGPGTRLTVT.

This clone was counted a single time. The chain recombines TRBV18 with TRBJ1-6; D uncertain. This CDR3 contains 16 residues. Trimming took off 3 bases at V and 8 bases at J, with 17 bases between the two ends. Germline lookup yields CDR1 KGHSH and CDR2 LQKENI. This chain's CDR3 is CASSPNRAGFDSPLHF. Here the CDR3 DNA reads TGTGCCAGCTCACCTAACCGAGCGGGGTTCGATTCACCCCTCCACTTT.

This clone was picked up a small number of times. The chain joins TRBV7-2 to TRBJ1-1; D perhaps matches TRBD1 (6 bases). Germline CDR1 and CDR2: SGHTA and FQGNSA. The V gene lost 1 base and the J gene lost 3 bases, with 9 bases spanning the gap. CDR3 length equals 14 residues. CDR3 in amino acids: CASSLGQGYTEAFF. In DNA form, the CDR3 reads TGTGCCAGCAGCTTAGGTCAGGGGTACACTGAAGCTTTCTTT.